The T cell receptor (beta chain) under discussion was sequenced for a study of CXCR3-negative and CXCR3-positive naive CD8 T cells. Study observations and caveats: CXCR3-positive naive cells had TRB CDR3s that were more hydrophobic than CXCR3-negative naive cells had. Memory CD8+ cells had much lower diversity, and both naive subsets had comparably high diversity. Naive CXCR3-negative and CXCR3-positive cells had similar TRBV-TRBJ usage; memory differed.

All TRB cDNA libraries came from 5' RACE performed with UMI labels. From its re-call of the 5' RACE reads, TCRdb lists each CDR3 protein once, without DNA. Its table records fewer than 90,000 distinct CDR3 sequences. Details on this clonotype: Its target is not known.

CDR1 SGDLS and CDR2 YYNGEE come from the germline V gene. The CDR3 totals 13 residues. CD45RO-CCR7+CD27+CD95- marked naive CD8+ T cells. V and J are TRBV9 and TRBJ2-7; TCRdb picks TRBD1, but there is no DNA to check that call. This TCR was sampled from a human donor in good health. Some clones in this sample may be carry-over from other donors' samples. Source material: naive CXCR3+ CD8+ T cells from blood. Subset of the sample: CD45RO-CCR7+CD27+CD95- naive CD8+ T cells expressing CXCR3 (TNR3+). The CDR3 sequence is CASSPGSGDTQYF.